Included here is one T cell receptor (beta chain) sequence, with context. Antigen unknown. The data originate from a study of blood T cells in healthy people across ages. Trimming removed 3 bases at V and 5 bases at J, with 5 bases between. The CDR3 loop spans 12 amino acids. Next came a second PCR, run for about 7 to 12 cycles, which used a sample-barcoded 5' primer along with a J-beta primer mix. All cDNA molecules were each tagged by a template-switch adaptor with 12 random nucleotides. In TCRdb, the 5' RACE reads were re-called with MiXCR into one record per CDR3 protein. The sample lists 1.5 million to 2 million distinct CDR3 sequences, 28% seen once, with 6.5% to 8.5% in the top ten. Regarding the study as a whole: Researchers deemed the diversity estimates from one million T cells underestimates. As age increased, TCR beta diversity per million T cells fell in a roughly linear fashion.

Isolation recovered at least 6.5 million PBMCs from every sample. The material sequenced was blood. This clonotype originated in a woman in her 30s in good health. The rearrangement uses TRBV12-3 or TRBV12-4 and TRBJ2-1; no firm D call. The chain's CDR3 is CASSFMDNEQFF. CDR3 in DNA: TGTGCCAGCAGTTTTATGGACAATGAGCAGTTCTTC.